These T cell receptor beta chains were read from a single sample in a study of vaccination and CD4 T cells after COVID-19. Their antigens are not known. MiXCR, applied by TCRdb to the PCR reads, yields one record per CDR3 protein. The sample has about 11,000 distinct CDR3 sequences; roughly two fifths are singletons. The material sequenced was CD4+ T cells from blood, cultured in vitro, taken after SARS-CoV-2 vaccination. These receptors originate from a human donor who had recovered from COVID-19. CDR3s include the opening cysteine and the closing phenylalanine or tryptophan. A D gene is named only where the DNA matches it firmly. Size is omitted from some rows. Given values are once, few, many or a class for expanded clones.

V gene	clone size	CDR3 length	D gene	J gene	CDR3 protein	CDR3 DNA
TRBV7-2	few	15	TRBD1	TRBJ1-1	CASSRQGQQNTEAFF	TGTGCCAGCAGCCGGCAGGGACAGCAGAACACTGAAGCTTTCTTT
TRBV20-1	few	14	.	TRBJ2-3	CSCRAPRSTDTQYF	TGCAGCTGCAGAGCCCCTAGGTCGACAGATACGCAGTATTTT
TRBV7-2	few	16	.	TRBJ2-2	CASRRRAPGPSGELFF	TGTGCCAGCAGGCGGAGGGCGCCGGGACCCTCAGGGGAGCTGTTTTTT
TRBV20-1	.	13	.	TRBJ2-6	CSARVTGANVLTF	TGCAGTGCTAGAGTAACCGGGGCCAACGTCCTGACTTTC
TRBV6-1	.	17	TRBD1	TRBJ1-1	CASQVGNRGVLNTEAFF	TGTGCCAGTCAAGTAGGGAACAGGGGGGTTTTGAACACTGAAGCTTTCTTT
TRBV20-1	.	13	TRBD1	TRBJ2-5	CSAPPTGAETQYF	TGCAGTGCTCCACCAACAGGGGCAGAGACCCAGTACTTC
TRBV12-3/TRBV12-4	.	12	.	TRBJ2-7	CASSRDREPQYF	TGTGCCAGCAGCCGAGATAGGGAGCCCCAGTACTTC
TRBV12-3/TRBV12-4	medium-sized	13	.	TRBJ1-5	CASSLGAGQPQHF	TGTGCCAGCAGTTTAGGGGCGGGGCAGCCCCAGCATTTT
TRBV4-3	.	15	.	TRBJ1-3	CASSQEYDSGNTIYF	TGCGCCAGCAGCCAAGAGTACGACTCTGGAAACACCATATATTTT
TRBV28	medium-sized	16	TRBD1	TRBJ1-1	CASSFRGRGLNTEAFF	TGTGCCAGCAGTTTCAGGGGGCGTGGATTGAACACTGAAGCTTTCTTT
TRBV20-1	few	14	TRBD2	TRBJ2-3	CSARVPGGTDTQYF	TGCAGTGCTAGGGTCCCGGGAGGGACAGATACGCAGTATTTT
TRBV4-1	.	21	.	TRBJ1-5	CASSQVPFLTERPPIVSPQHF	TGCGCCAGCAGCCAAGTCCCTTTCCTCACGGAACGGCCACCCATAGTATCGCCCCAGCATTTT
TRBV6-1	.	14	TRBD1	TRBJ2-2	CASFRTGSSGELFF	TGTGCCAGCTTTAGGACAGGGAGTTCGGGGGAGCTGTTTTTT
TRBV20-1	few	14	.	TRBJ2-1	CSARDPLGYNEQFF	TGCAGTGCTAGAGACCCCCTGGGGTACAATGAGCAGTTCTTC
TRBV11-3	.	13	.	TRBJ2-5	CASSLVGQETQYF	TGTGCCAGCAGCTTAGTCGGCCAAGAGACCCAGTACTTC
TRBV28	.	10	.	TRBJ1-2	CASGDYGYTF	TGTGCCAGCGGCGACTATGGCTACACCTTC
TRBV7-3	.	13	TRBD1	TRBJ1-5	CASSLQGGQPQHF	TGTGCCAGCAGCCTACAGGGGGGTCAGCCCCAGCATTTT
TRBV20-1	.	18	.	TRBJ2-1	CSAPEFGVIISSYNEQFF	TGCAGTGCTCCCGAGTTTGGGGTCATAATTAGCTCCTACAATGAGCAGTTCTTC
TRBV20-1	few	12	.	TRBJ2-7	CSARGRAYEQYF	TGCAGTGCTAGAGGCAGAGCCTACGAGCAGTACTTC
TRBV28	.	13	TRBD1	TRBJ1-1	CANSDRMNTEAFF	TGTGCCAATTCGGACAGGATGAACACTGAAGCTTTCTTT
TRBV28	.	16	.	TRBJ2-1	CASLEVSSSSYNEQFF	TGTGCCAGCCTTGAGGTCAGTTCGAGCTCCTACAATGAGCAGTTCTTC
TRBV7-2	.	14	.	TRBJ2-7	CASSLGGAWYEQYF	TGTGCCAGCAGCCTAGGGGGGGCCTGGTACGAGCAGTACTTC
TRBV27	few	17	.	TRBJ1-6	CASSYQGHSSYNSPLHF	TGTGCCAGCAGTTACCAGGGCCATAGCTCCTATAATTCACCCCTCCACTTT
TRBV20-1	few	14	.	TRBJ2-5	CSAGASWYQETQYF	TGCAGTGCCGGAGCGAGTTGGTACCAAGAGACCCAGTACTTC
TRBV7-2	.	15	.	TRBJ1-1	CASSLGGGGSRTAFF	TGTGCCAGCAGCTTAGGGGGCGGGGGGTCGAGGACAGCTTTCTTT
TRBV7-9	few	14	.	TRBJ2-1	CASSFPRLTDEQFF	TGTGCCAGCAGCTTCCCCCGTTTAACCGATGAGCAGTTCTTC
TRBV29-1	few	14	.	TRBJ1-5	CSVGEGYSNQPQHF	TGCAGCGTTGGGGAGGGGTATAGCAATCAGCCCCAGCATTTT
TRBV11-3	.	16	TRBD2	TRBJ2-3	CASSLNVAGSTDTQYF	TGTGCCAGCAGCTTGAATGTAGCGGGTAGCACAGATACGCAGTATTTT
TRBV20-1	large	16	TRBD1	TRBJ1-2	CSAISTFRDRGGGYTF	TGCAGTGCTATCTCAACGTTCCGGGACAGGGGTGGCGGCTACACCTTC
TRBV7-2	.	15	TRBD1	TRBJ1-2	CASSTNTGTGNGYTF	TGTGCCAGCAGCACGAATACCGGGACAGGGAACGGCTACACCTTC
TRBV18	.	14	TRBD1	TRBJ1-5	CASSPGTANQPQHF	TGTGCCAGCTCACCGGGGACAGCTAATCAGCCCCAGCATTTT
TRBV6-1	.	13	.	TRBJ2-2	CASSDRIRGELFF	TGTGCCAGCAGTGATCGGATCCGCGGGGAGCTGTTTTTT
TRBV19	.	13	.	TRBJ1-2	CASSIRGDYGYTF	TGTGCCAGTAGTATAAGGGGAGACTATGGCTACACCTTC
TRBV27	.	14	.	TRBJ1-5	CASSFNRVGQPQHF	TGTGCCAGCAGTTTTAACAGGGTCGGTCAGCCCCAGCATTTT
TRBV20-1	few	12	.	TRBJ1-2	CSAIVGPGGYTF	TGCAGTGCTATAGTGGGGCCGGGTGGCTACACCTTC
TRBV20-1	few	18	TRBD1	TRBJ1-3	CSARDLVGDRVPGNTIYF	TGCAGTGCTAGAGATCTTGTGGGAGACAGGGTTCCTGGAAACACCATATATTTT
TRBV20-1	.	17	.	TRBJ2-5	CSARATRRGSWEGAQYF	TGCAGTGCTAGAGCTACTCGGAGGGGGAGTTGGGAAGGGGCCCAGTACTTC
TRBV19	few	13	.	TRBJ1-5	CASHDTSNQPQHF	TGTGCCAGTCATGACACTAGCAATCAGCCCCAGCATTTT
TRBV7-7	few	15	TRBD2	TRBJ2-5	CASSLGTSAKETQYF	TGTGCTAGCAGCTTAGGGACTAGCGCCAAAGAGACCCAGTACTTC